This record covers a single T cell receptor (beta chain). Its antigen is currently unknown. The V and J ends lost 8 bases and 2 bases, in that order; junction bases with no gene match: 6. CDR3 length: 14 amino acids. Germline V CDR1 and CDR2: MNHEY, SVGEGT. These data are taken from a study of T-cell memory formation after mild COVID-19. Study-level information: Clusters of TCRs were largely donor specific.

TCRdb used MiXCR to reprocess the 5' RACE reads, holding one entry per CDR3 protein. The repertoire holds under 300,000 distinct CDR3 sequences, 15% to 20% seen once, with 22% in the top ten. Whole-study results and caveats: In pre-infection memory, a portion of responding clones appeared, which suggested that cross-reactive memory joined. Second-wave clones with a day 37 peak had unconfirmed SARS-CoV-2 specificity. CD4+ bias marked clones expanding day 15 to 37, unlike balanced contracting clones.

Sequencing used PBMCs or a T cell subset sorted from them (not recorded which). This chain joins TRBV6-2 or TRBV6-3 and TRBJ2-7; 10 positions agree with TRBD2. This TCR was recovered from a man aged 18 to 30 who had mild COVID-19 (a few samples of this study predate the infection). Cell type and time point are not known. CDR3 nucleotides: TGTGCCAGCGAGGGACTAGCGACCGCCTACGAGCAGTACTTC. Translation: CASEGLATAYEQYF.